The T cell receptor (beta chain) described here comes from a study of PD-1 blockade in classical Hodgkin lymphoma. Whole-study context: Nivolumab dosing for patients was 3 mg/kg, administered intravenously every 2 weeks.

Study results and limitations: CD4+ but not CD8+ TCR diversity rose significantly by C4D1.

CDR1 SNHLY and CDR2 FYNNEI come from the germline V gene. The CDR3 sequence is 14 residues long. J gave up 9 bases and V 3 bases, and 3 bases lay outside the gene matches. Autologous stem cell transplantation was followed by relapse in every patient, and brentuximab vedotin exposure varied. As for this clone: Antigen: not known.

Assay: immunoSEQ multiplex PCR; the TCRdb copy retains only in-frame clones and omits some. The top ten clones hold just under 20% of a sample with 90,000 to 130,000 clones, roughly nine tenths of them seen once. The TCR originated in a human donor with classical Hodgkin lymphoma. The chain combines TRBV2 with TRBJ2-1, with 12 bases matching TRBD2. The specimen was peripheral blood mononuclear cells (PBMCs), collected before the second cycle of nivolumab. Here the CDR3 DNA reads TGTGCCAGCAGTGACGGACTAGCGGGAATTGAGCAGTTCTTC. Amino acid sequence: CASSDGLAGIEQFF.